This T cell receptor beta chain stems from a study of T cells in Graves' hyperthyroidism and ophthalmopathy. Study-level findings and limits: The model's output predicted ophthalmopathy at a median of roughly 6.9 months prior to onset.

The cohort's ophthalmopathy patients, a group with duration under 3 months, had a Clinical Activity Score of at least 3 and a NOSPECS grade of at least 4. Lactation, pregnancy, other autoimmune disease or uncontrolled infection led to exclusion of patients. Diagnostic decisions used clinical symptoms, serum thyroxine and TRAb, thyroid ultrasound and orbital computed tomography. Germline V lookup: CDR1 LNHDA, CDR2 SQIVND (reference sequence). Deletions cut 9 bases from V and 2 bases from J, with 11 bases between. The CDR3 has 12 residues. With respect to this clonotype: What it recognizes is unknown.

Amplified TCR beta CDR3 regions came from RNA transcripts. An initial round of RT-PCR targeting the TCR CDR3 relied on the HTBI primer set. TCRdb used MiXCR to reprocess the multiplex PCR reads, holding one entry per CDR3 protein. The sample lists around 350,000 distinct CDR3 sequences, around 15% occurring once. This receptor was obtained from a woman aged 55 to 70 with Graves' ophthalmopathy. The chain combines TRBV19 with TRBJ2-7; D is undetermined. Sequenced sample: blood. Here the CDR3 reads CASRASAYEQYF. The CDR3 DNA reads as TGTGCCAGCCGGGCCAGCGCCTACGAGCAGTACTTC.